Presented here are 10 T cell receptor beta chains from one specimen sequenced in a study of tumor-infiltrating lymphocytes in primary liver carcinoma. Total RNA and DNA came together from roughly 20-30 mg of bulk tissue without cell sorting. A constant-region primer served to make TCR beta cDNA from around 540 ng total RNA. Researchers made the TCR beta libraries by running three nested multiplex PCR rounds with slightly modified ARM-PCR. The first two PCR rounds used TRBV1-TRBV30 forward primers with a C-beta reverse primer, around 10 cycles each. TCRdb analysed the multiplex PCR reads with MiXCR anew, one entry per CDR3 protein. The repertoire includes about 120,000 distinct CDR3 sequences, around 70% of them detected once, and roughly 7.3% sits in the top ten. The sample consisted of tumor-adjacent normal liver tissue. These receptors originate from an older woman with primary liver carcinoma and hepatitis B virus infection.

Regarding this clonotype: Sequence at one end of the junction differs from germline and may be a read error. The chain combines TRBV6-4 with TRBJ2-3; TRBD2 matches 11 bases. This CDR3 contains 16 residues. Germline V gene lookup returns CDR1 MRHNA and CDR2 SNTAGT. CDR3 in DNA: TGTGCCAGCAGTGGCGTAGCGGGAGGGCCCACAGATATGCAGTATTTT. Its protein is CASSGVAGGPTDMQYF.

The rearrangement uses TRBV11-2 and TRBJ2-1; the D is unclear. The CDR3 loop spans 15 amino acids. CDR1 is SGHAT, CDR2 FQNNGV, per germline. The CDR3 here is CDSSSFSSWNNEQFF. CDR3 DNA sequence: TGTGATAGCAGCTCTTTTTCTAGTTGGAACAATGAGCAGTTCTTC.

In the case of this clonotype: A read error may account for a junction end that differs from germline. The chain uses TRBV29-1 and TRBJ2-1; a possible D gene is TRBD2 (5 bases). Germline V gene lookup returns CDR1 SQVTM and CDR2 ANQGSEA. The CDR3 covers 11 residues. CDR3 nucleotide sequence: TGCAGCGTTGAAGGTGGGCGTGAGCGGCTCTTC. It specifies CSVEGGRERLF.

As to this clonotype: A read error is possible here, since a much larger clone lies one base away. V is TRBV6-5 and J is TRBJ2-7; D is perhaps TRBD1 (6 bases). This CDR3 spans 14 amino acids. Germline V lookup: CDR1 MNHEY, CDR2 SVGAGI. Trimming took off 6 bases at V and 2 bases at J, with 14 bases between the two ends. This CDR3 is CASRYLDRAYEQYF. The CDR3 DNA follows: TGTGCCAGCAGATACCTGGACAGAGCCTACGAGCAGTACTTC.

Remarks on this clonotype: A junction boundary mismatches the germline segment, possibly from a read error. This chain links TRBV5-1 with TRBJ1-2, with no clear D. The CDR3 consists of 13 residues. CDR1 and CDR2 (germline): SGHRS, YFSETQ. The CDR3 here is CTSSQAIGRPYTF. The CDR3, as DNA: TGCACCAGCAGCCAAGCTATAGGGCGCCCCTACACCTTC.

Note on this clonotype: A clone one base away is much larger, so this may be a read error. The chain couples TRBV7-9 to TRBJ2-7; unclear D gene. Per the germline V gene, CDR1 is SEHNR and CDR2 is FQNEAQ (reference sequence). The CDR3 totals 17 residues. The CDR3 DNA follows: TGTGCCGGCAGCTTCCCCGGCCTTAGGGAAGGGAAATACGAGCAGTACTTC. It yields the protein CAGSFPGLREGKYEQYF.

This clonotype was seen only once. This chain connects TRBV29-1 to TRBJ1-5; D not certain. This CDR3 contains 15 residues. Germline lookup yields CDR1 SQVTM and CDR2 ANQGSEA. Trimming removed 6 bases at V and 4 bases at J, with 19 bases between. This CDR3 reads CSVATEVGSNQPQHF. The CDR3, as DNA: TGCAGCGTGGCCACAGAGGTAGGTAGTAATCAGCCCCAGCATTTT.

The genes are TRBV6-2 or TRBV6-3 and TRBJ2-4; the D call may be TRBD1 or TRBD2 (5 bases each). V lost 4 bases, J lost 7 bases, and 17 bases lay in between. The V gene's germline CDR1 is MNHEY and CDR2 SVGEGT. The CDR3 totals 15 residues. In DNA form, the CDR3 reads TGTGCCAGCAGTTCGGGGCCTAGTTCGGGGAACATTCAGTACTTC. Its translation is CASSSGPSSGNIQYF.

Comments on this clonotype: At one end, the junction sequence differs from germline, possibly due to a read error. The chain carries TRBV6-2 or TRBV6-3 and TRBJ1-1; D not certain. This CDR3 is 14 amino acids long. Germline CDR1 MNHEY, CDR2 SVGEGT. The CDR3 nucleotides read TGTGCCAACAGTTTATCTGGTGGCGGCACTGAAGCTTTCTTT. The encoded protein is CANSLSGGGTEAFF.

This clonotype has a count of ten or more. The CDR3 DNA is TGTGCCAGCAGCTCCGCCCTAGCGGGAGGTATGGGAGATACGCAGTATTTT. It is translated as CASSSALAGGMGDTQYF. V and J are TRBV5-6 and TRBJ2-3; 11 bases line up with TRBD2. The CDR3 extends over 17 amino acids. With V trimmed by 3 bases and J by 5 bases, 11 bases remained unmatched. Germline V gene lookup returns CDR1 SGHDT and CDR2 YYEEEE.